Below are 9 T cell receptor beta chains sequenced from a single sample in a study of T-cell reconstitution after alpha-beta-depleted transplantation in children. Unique molecular identifiers were incorporated when the TCRbeta library was constructed. TCRdb called the PCR reads again in MiXCR, with one record for every CDR3 protein. The sample contains about 500,000 distinct CDR3 sequences, 10% to 12% of which appear only once. The material was PBMCs, mostly from graft donor cells, obtained 180 days after TCRalphabeta/CD19-depleted stem cell transplant. These receptors were obtained from a female patient aged 2-15 years who had a stem cell transplant for aplastic anemia, so the T cells may come from the graft donor.

The rearrangement uses TRBV7-2 and TRBJ1-2; 7 nucleotides align to TRBD1. V was clipped by 5 bases and J by 8 bases; unmatched bases: 17. Germline V gene sequence: CDR1 SGHTA, CDR2 FQGNSA. CDR3 length: 16 residues. The CDR3: CASSIRGSTGPGGYTF. CDR3 nucleotide sequence: TGTGCCAGCAGCATAAGGGGGTCGACAGGGCCTGGCGGCTACACCTTC.

Only a few counts were recorded for this clonotype. The rearrangement uses TRBV30 and TRBJ1-2, with TRBD1 matching 12 bases. Trimming removed 3 bases from V and 8 bases from J; junction bases left unmatched: 10. This CDR3 comprises 15 residues. Germline CDR1 and CDR2: GTSNPN and SVGIG (reference sequence). CDR3 bases: TGTGCCTGGAGCCGGGACAGGGGGCTTACTGGGGGCTACACCTTC. It yields the protein CAWSRDRGLTGGYTF. The full variable domain, in which reference TRBV30 and TRBJ1-2 provide the parts outside the CDR3, is SQTIHQWPATLVQPVGSPLSLECTVEGTSNPNLYWYRQAAGRGLQLLFYSVGIGQISSEVPQNLSASRPQDRQFILSSKKLLLSDSGFYLCAWSRDRGLTGGYTFGSGTRLTVV.

This sequence joins TRBV30 and TRBJ1-1; tentative D call: TRBD1 (6 bases). The CDR3 has 12 residues. The V end lost 7 bases, the J end lost 4 bases, and 13 bases lay between the germline ends. The germline V gene encodes CDR1 GTSNPN and CDR2 SVGIG (reference sequence). CDR3 protein: CAYARGGTEAFF. The CDR3, as DNA: TGTGCCTATGCCAGGGGCGGCACTGAAGCTTTCTTT.

Turning to this clonotype: A read error may account for a junction end that differs from germline. The chain recombines TRBV12-3 or TRBV12-4 with TRBJ2-5; D possibly matches TRBD1 or TRBD2 (5 bases each). The CDR3 is made up of 16 amino acids. Here the CDR3 DNA reads TGTGCCAGCAGTCTAGCTCTAAGGGGCTGGAGGGAGACCCAGTACTTC. It specifies CASSLALRGWRETQYF.

The chain couples TRBV20-1 to TRBJ2-1, with 10 bases fitting TRBD2. CDR1 is DFQATT and CDR2 is SNEGSKA in the germline V gene (reference sequence). With V trimmed by 5 bases and J by 0 bases, 10 bases remained unmatched. CDR3 size: 17 residues. The CDR3 region has the DNA TGCAGTGCTCCCCTAGCGGGGGCAACTACCTCCTACAATGAGCAGTTCTTC. It codes for CSAPLAGATTSYNEQFF.

This clonotype was counted a few times. The gene calls are TRBV11-2 and TRBJ2-7; D is undetermined. V was cut by 6 bases and J by 2 bases, with 11 bases left in between. The germline gives CDR1 SGHAT, CDR2 FQNNGV. The CDR3 is 13 residues long. The CDR3 region has the DNA TGTGCCAGCAGTCCCCTGCCCACCTACGAGCAGTACTTC. Translation: CASSPLPTYEQYF.

The table lists this clonotype with a few counts. V and J are TRBV29-1 and TRBJ2-1; TRBD2 matches at 8 bases. This CDR3 has 14 amino acids. After removal of 4 bases from V and 6 bases from J, the junction contained 8 bases not matched to a gene. Germline lookup yields CDR1 SQVTM and CDR2 ANQGSEA. The CDR3 here is CSVGPRGGVNEQFF. In DNA, the CDR3 is TGCAGCGTTGGACCCCGGGGGGGTGTCAATGAGCAGTTCTTC.

This clonotype was counted only a few times. The chain has TRBV9 and TRBJ2-3; TRBD2 agrees at 11 bases. CDR3 length equals 17 residues. Germline V CDR1 and CDR2: SGDLS, YYNGEE. With V trimmed by 2 bases and J by 4 bases, 9 bases remained unmatched. CDR3 in amino acids: CASSVLGVAGGSDTQYF. The DNA of the CDR3 is TGTGCCAGCAGCGTCTTAGGGGTAGCGGGAGGGTCAGATACGCAGTATTTT.

For the CDR3, the DNA is TGTGCCAGCAGCTTCCGGCCTAGCGGGACGTACAATGAGCAGTTCTTC. This translates into CASSFRPSGTYNEQFF. The V gene is TRBV7-2, the J gene TRBJ2-1; 9 bases match TRBD2. Germline values: CDR1 SGHTA, CDR2 FQGNSA. V lost 3 bases and J lost 4; bases outside the gene matches: 7. The CDR3 consists of 16 residues.